This is a list of T cell receptor beta chains from one sample in a study of Graves' ophthalmopathy and Graves' hyperthyroidism. TCRdb re-called the multiplex PCR reads with MiXCR, one entry per CDR3 protein. The data show over a million distinct CDR3 sequences, about 40% seen once. Sequencing was done on a sample of peripheral blood or thyroid tissue (not recorded which). The source of these receptors is an adult man with Graves' hyperthyroidism. Both conserved end residues are part of each CDR3. Fields, in order: clone size, J gene, V gene, CDR3 length, D gene, CDR3 protein, CDR3 DNA. A D gene is named only where the DNA matches it firmly. The listing skips clone size in some rows; elsewhere it reads once, few, many or a size class.

clone_size: NA
j_call: TRBJ1-1
v_call: TRBV7-2
cdr3_length: 14
d_call: NA
cdr3_aa: CASVESSDRWEAFF
cdr3_nt: TGTGCCAGCGTTGAGTCGTCGGACCGATGGGAAGCTTTCTTT

clone_size: many
j_call: TRBJ1-2
v_call: TRBV4-3
cdr3_length: 14
d_call: TRBD1
cdr3_aa: CASSQGDRGYGYTF
cdr3_nt: TGCGCCAGCAGCCAAGGGGACAGGGGGTATGGCTACACCTTC

clone_size: NA
j_call: TRBJ2-7
v_call: TRBV29-1
cdr3_length: 15
d_call: NA
cdr3_aa: CSVEGGQGWAYEQYF
cdr3_nt: TGCAGCGTTGAAGGTGGCCAGGGTTGGGCCTACGAGCAGTACTTC

clone_size: NA
j_call: TRBJ1-1
v_call: TRBV29-1
cdr3_length: 12
d_call: NA
cdr3_aa: CSVGLRVPEAFF
cdr3_nt: TGCAGCGTTGGATTGCGGGTCCCTGAAGCTTTCTTT

clone_size: many
j_call: TRBJ1-6
v_call: TRBV20-1
cdr3_length: 15
d_call: TRBD1
cdr3_aa: CSARVEGGFHSPLHF
cdr3_nt: TGCAGTGCTAGAGTGGAAGGGGGCTTCCATTCACCCCTCCACTTT

clone_size: few
j_call: TRBJ1-4
v_call: TRBV29-1
cdr3_length: 11
d_call: NA
cdr3_aa: CSVRTNEKLFF
cdr3_nt: TGCAGCGTCCGGACTAATGAAAAACTGTTTTTT

clone_size: NA
j_call: TRBJ2-7
v_call: TRBV6-2/TRBV6-3
cdr3_length: 11
d_call: NA
cdr3_aa: CATGHAYEQYF
cdr3_nt: TGTGCCACCGGACACGCCTACGAGCAGTACTTC

clone_size: many
j_call: TRBJ2-7
v_call: TRBV29-1
cdr3_length: 11
d_call: NA
cdr3_aa: CSAGDAYEQYF
cdr3_nt: TGCAGCGCAGGGGATGCCTACGAGCAGTACTTC

clone_size: few
j_call: TRBJ1-5
v_call: TRBV7-2
cdr3_length: 15
d_call: TRBD1
cdr3_aa: CASSVGQGARQPQHF
cdr3_nt: TGTGCCAGCAGCGTTGGACAGGGGGCCCGTCAGCCCCAGCATTTT

clone_size: NA
j_call: TRBJ1-1
v_call: TRBV11-2
cdr3_length: 12
d_call: NA
cdr3_aa: CASSLRNAEAFF
cdr3_nt: TGTGCCAGCAGCTTACGGAACGCTGAAGCTTTCTTT

clone_size: many
j_call: TRBJ1-1
v_call: TRBV10-2
cdr3_length: 13
d_call: NA
cdr3_aa: CASTGDANAGAFF
cdr3_nt: TGCGCCAGCACGGGGGATGCAAATGCGGGGGCTTTCTTT

clone_size: few
j_call: TRBJ1-2
v_call: TRBV20-1
cdr3_length: 14
d_call: NA
cdr3_aa: CSARDRQHIYGYTF
cdr3_nt: TGCAGTGCTAGAGATCGGCAACATATCTATGGCTACACCTTC

clone_size: NA
j_call: TRBJ1-5
v_call: TRBV2
cdr3_length: 24
d_call: NA
cdr3_aa: CASRGYSETQYFGPGVESNQPQHF
cdr3_nt: NA

clone_size: NA
j_call: TRBJ2-7
v_call: TRBV12-3/TRBV12-4
cdr3_length: 12
d_call: NA
cdr3_aa: CASSPQGYGQYF
cdr3_nt: TGTGCCAGCAGTCCTCAGGGATACGGGCAGTACTTC

clone_size: NA
j_call: TRBJ1-1
v_call: TRBV19
cdr3_length: 17
d_call: NA
cdr3_aa: CASRTQGAGSRKPEAFF
cdr3_nt: TGTGCCAGTAGAACCCAAGGAGCAGGGAGTAGGAAACCTGAAGCTTTCTTT

clone_size: once
j_call: TRBJ1-5
v_call: TRBV7-9
cdr3_length: 15
d_call: NA
cdr3_aa: CASSPLSGIEQPQHF
cdr3_nt: TGTGCCAGCAGCCCCCTTTCAGGGATAGAGCAGCCCCAGCATTTT

clone_size: many
j_call: TRBJ1-3
v_call: TRBV7-9
cdr3_length: 17
d_call: NA
cdr3_aa: CASSTYPDRHSGNTIYF
cdr3_nt: TGTGCCAGCAGCACCTACCCCGACCGACACTCTGGAAACACCATATATTTT

clone_size: NA
j_call: TRBJ1-2
v_call: TRBV5-1
cdr3_length: 18
d_call: NA
cdr3_aa: CASSISPPDSRRSYGYTF
cdr3_nt: TGCGCCAGCAGCATAAGCCCTCCGGACAGCCGAAGGAGCTATGGCTACACCTTC

clone_size: few
j_call: TRBJ1-4
v_call: TRBV5-1
cdr3_length: 14
d_call: NA
cdr3_aa: CASSGGETNEKLFF
cdr3_nt: TGCGCCAGCAGCGGAGGGGAAACTAATGAAAAACTGTTTTTT

clone_size: NA
j_call: TRBJ1-1
v_call: TRBV5-1
cdr3_length: 14
d_call: TRBD1
cdr3_aa: CASSWTGGSTEAFF
cdr3_nt: TGCGCCAGCAGCTGGACAGGGGGAAGCACTGAAGCTTTCTTT

clone_size: NA
j_call: TRBJ2-7
v_call: TRBV28
cdr3_length: 15
d_call: TRBD1
cdr3_aa: CASSLDRGVPYEQYF
cdr3_nt: TGTGCCAGCAGCTTAGACAGGGGTGTACCCTACGAGCAGTACTTC

clone_size: many
j_call: TRBJ2-2
v_call: TRBV6-6
cdr3_length: 13
d_call: NA
cdr3_aa: CASSARGTGELFF
cdr3_nt: TGCGCCAGCAGTGCACGGGGTACCGGGGAGCTGTTTTTT

clone_size: NA
j_call: TRBJ1-4
v_call: TRBV7-9
cdr3_length: 14
d_call: TRBD1
cdr3_aa: CASSPPSGTGKLFF
cdr3_nt: TGTGCCAGCAGCCCCCCCTCCGGGACAGGGAAACTGTTTTTT

clone_size: NA
j_call: TRBJ2-7
v_call: TRBV20-1
cdr3_length: 14
d_call: NA
cdr3_aa: CSARATASSYEQYF
cdr3_nt: TGCAGTGCTAGAGCGACGGCTAGCTCCTACGAGCAGTACTTC

clone_size: many
j_call: TRBJ2-5
v_call: TRBV20-1
cdr3_length: 12
d_call: NA
cdr3_aa: CSASLAMETQYF
cdr3_nt: TGCAGTGCTAGTCTGGCGATGGAGACCCAGTACTTC

clone_size: few
j_call: TRBJ2-7
v_call: TRBV7-8
cdr3_length: 16
d_call: TRBD1
cdr3_aa: CASSLAWGQVPYEQYF
cdr3_nt: TGTGCCAGCAGCTTAGCATGGGGACAGGTACCCTACGAGCAGTACTTC

clone_size: few
j_call: TRBJ2-2
v_call: TRBV2
cdr3_length: 14
d_call: NA
cdr3_aa: CASGRGSNTGELFF
cdr3_nt: TGTGCCAGCGGGCGCGGGTCGAACACCGGGGAGCTGTTTTTT

clone_size: NA
j_call: TRBJ1-4
v_call: TRBV7-9
cdr3_length: 17
d_call: NA
cdr3_aa: CASSYGDQGRLDEKLFF
cdr3_nt: TGTGCCAGCAGCTATGGCGATCAGGGCCGCCTTGATGAAAAACTGTTTTTT

clone_size: many
j_call: TRBJ2-7
v_call: TRBV9
cdr3_length: 14
d_call: NA
cdr3_aa: CASSVGSETYEQYF
cdr3_nt: TGTGCCAGCAGCGTAGGTTCAGAGACCTACGAGCAGTACTTC

clone_size: few
j_call: TRBJ1-2
v_call: TRBV9
cdr3_length: 14
d_call: NA
cdr3_aa: CASSVEKEGYGYTF
cdr3_nt: TGTGCCAGCAGCGTAGAGAAGGAGGGCTATGGCTACACCTTC

clone_size: many
j_call: TRBJ2-6
v_call: TRBV7-2
cdr3_length: 19
d_call: NA
cdr3_aa: CASSYLTQFWGSGANVLTF
cdr3_nt: TGTGCCAGCAGCTACCTCACACAATTTTGGGGCTCTGGGGCCAACGTCCTGACTTTC

clone_size: NA
j_call: TRBJ1-2
v_call: TRBV6-5
cdr3_length: 14
d_call: NA
cdr3_aa: CASSYLDTTYGYTF
cdr3_nt: TGTGCCAGCAGTTATCTGGACACGACCTATGGCTACACCTTC

clone_size: NA
j_call: TRBJ2-2
v_call: TRBV29-1
cdr3_length: 12
d_call: NA
cdr3_aa: CSNDQGIGELFF
cdr3_nt: TGCAGCAACGATCAGGGGATCGGGGAGCTGTTTTTT

clone_size: NA
j_call: TRBJ2-5
v_call: TRBV29-1
cdr3_length: 12
d_call: NA
cdr3_aa: CSVVRHQETQYF
cdr3_nt: TGCAGCGTTGTCAGGCACCAAGAGACCCAGTACTTC

clone_size: NA
j_call: TRBJ2-5
v_call: TRBV20-1
cdr3_length: 10
d_call: NA
cdr3_aa: CSAYIGTQYF
cdr3_nt: TGCAGTGCCTACATCGGGACCCAGTACTTC

clone_size: NA
j_call: TRBJ1-2
v_call: TRBV2
cdr3_length: 14
d_call: TRBD1
cdr3_aa: CASKTGGLVYGYTF
cdr3_nt: TGTGCCAGCAAGACAGGGGGCTTAGTCTATGGCTACACCTTC

clone_size: NA
j_call: TRBJ1-2
v_call: TRBV25-1
cdr3_length: 14
d_call: TRBD1
cdr3_aa: CASSDYSGGYGYTF
cdr3_nt: TGTGCTAGCAGTGACTACTCAGGGGGTTATGGCTACACCTTC

clone_size: NA
j_call: TRBJ2-1
v_call: TRBV20-1
cdr3_length: 15
d_call: NA
cdr3_aa: CSAHRQEGAYNEQFF
cdr3_nt: TGCAGTGCCCACCGACAGGAGGGCGCCTACAATGAGCAGTTCTTC

clone_size: NA
j_call: TRBJ1-1
v_call: TRBV29-1
cdr3_length: 12
d_call: NA
cdr3_aa: CSVQESYTEAFF
cdr3_nt: TGCAGCGTTCAGGAGAGCTACACTGAAGCTTTCTTT

clone_size: few
j_call: TRBJ2-7
v_call: TRBV4-1
cdr3_length: 15
d_call: TRBD2
cdr3_aa: CASSRDRTSSYEQYF
cdr3_nt: TGCGCCAGCAGCCGAGATCGGACTAGCAGTTACGAGCAGTACTTC

clone_size: NA
j_call: TRBJ2-5
v_call: TRBV29-1
cdr3_length: 14
d_call: TRBD2
cdr3_aa: CSVARTSGGETQYF
cdr3_nt: TGCAGCGTTGCCAGGACTAGCGGGGGGGAGACCCAGTACTTC

clone_size: once
j_call: TRBJ2-7
v_call: TRBV24-1
cdr3_length: 17
d_call: TRBD2
cdr3_aa: CATSDLQFLAGEDEQYF
cdr3_nt: TGTGCCACCAGTGATTTGCAATTTCTAGCGGGAGAGGACGAGCAGTACTTC

clone_size: few
j_call: TRBJ2-5
v_call: TRBV11-2
cdr3_length: 12
d_call: NA
cdr3_aa: CASVDLGETQYF
cdr3_nt: TGTGCCAGCGTTGATCTAGGCGAGACCCAGTACTTC

clone_size: many
j_call: TRBJ2-2
v_call: TRBV2
cdr3_length: 14
d_call: TRBD1
cdr3_aa: CARRRDRGTGELFF
cdr3_nt: TGTGCCAGGAGAAGGGACAGGGGTACCGGGGAGCTGTTTTTT

clone_size: few
j_call: TRBJ2-7
v_call: TRBV4-3
cdr3_length: 14
d_call: NA
cdr3_aa: CASSPTLVPYEQYF
cdr3_nt: TGCGCCAGCAGCCCGACACTAGTTCCATACGAGCAGTACTTC

clone_size: few
j_call: TRBJ2-7
v_call: TRBV20-1
cdr3_length: 13
d_call: NA
cdr3_aa: CSAHSVGFHEQYF
cdr3_nt: TGCAGTGCTCATAGCGTAGGTTTCCACGAGCAGTACTTC

clone_size: many
j_call: TRBJ1-1
v_call: TRBV14
cdr3_length: 14
d_call: TRBD1
cdr3_aa: CASSGRDRGTEAFF
cdr3_nt: TGTGCCAGCAGCGGCCGGGACAGGGGCACTGAAGCTTTCTTT

clone_size: many
j_call: TRBJ1-2
v_call: TRBV15
cdr3_length: 15
d_call: TRBD1
cdr3_aa: CATSRDPTGKGGYTF
cdr3_nt: TGTGCCACCAGCAGAGACCCGACAGGGAAGGGTGGCTACACCTTC

clone_size: few
j_call: TRBJ2-2
v_call: TRBV19
cdr3_length: 15
d_call: NA
cdr3_aa: CASSMGTDNTGELFF
cdr3_nt: TGTGCCAGTAGTATGGGGACGGACAACACCGGGGAGCTGTTTTTT

clone_size: few
j_call: TRBJ1-2
v_call: TRBV6-5
cdr3_length: 14
d_call: NA
cdr3_aa: CASSDLGSGYGYTF
cdr3_nt: TGTGCCAGCAGTGATCTAGGGTCAGGGTATGGCTACACCTTC

clone_size: NA
j_call: TRBJ2-2
v_call: TRBV7-2
cdr3_length: 21
d_call: TRBD2
cdr3_aa: CASSQDGKTSGRGEVAGELFF
cdr3_nt: TGCGCCAGCAGCCAAGATGGAAAAACTAGCGGTCGAGGAGAGGTCGCCGGGGAGCTGTTTTTT

clone_size: many
j_call: TRBJ1-5
v_call: TRBV20-1
cdr3_length: 10
d_call: NA
cdr3_aa: CSGGVEPQHF
cdr3_nt: TGCAGCGGAGGGGTTGAGCCCCAGCATTTT

clone_size: NA
j_call: TRBJ1-3
v_call: TRBV7-8
cdr3_length: 12
d_call: NA
cdr3_aa: CASSRSGDTIYF
cdr3_nt: TGTGCCAGCAGCAGGAGCGGAGACACCATATATTTT

clone_size: many
j_call: TRBJ2-5
v_call: TRBV20-1
cdr3_length: 12
d_call: NA
cdr3_aa: CSAISRAETQYF
cdr3_nt: TGCAGTGCTATTTCGAGGGCAGAGACCCAGTACTTC

clone_size: many
j_call: TRBJ2-5
v_call: TRBV20-1
cdr3_length: 12
d_call: NA
cdr3_aa: CSARDDGKTQYF
cdr3_nt: TGCAGTGCTAGAGATGACGGGAAGACCCAGTACTTC